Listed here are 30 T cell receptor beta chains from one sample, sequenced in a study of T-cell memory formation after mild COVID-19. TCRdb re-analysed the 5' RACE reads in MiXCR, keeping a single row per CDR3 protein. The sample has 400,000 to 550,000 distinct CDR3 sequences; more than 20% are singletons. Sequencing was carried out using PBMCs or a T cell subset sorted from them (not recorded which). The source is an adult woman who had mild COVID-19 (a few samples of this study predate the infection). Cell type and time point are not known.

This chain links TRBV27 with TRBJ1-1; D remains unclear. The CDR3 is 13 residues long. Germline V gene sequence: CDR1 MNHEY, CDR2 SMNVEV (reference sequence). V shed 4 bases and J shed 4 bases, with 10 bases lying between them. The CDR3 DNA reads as TGTGCCAGCAGTTCGAGACCCGGCACTGAAGCTTTCTTT. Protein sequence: CASSSRPGTEAFF.

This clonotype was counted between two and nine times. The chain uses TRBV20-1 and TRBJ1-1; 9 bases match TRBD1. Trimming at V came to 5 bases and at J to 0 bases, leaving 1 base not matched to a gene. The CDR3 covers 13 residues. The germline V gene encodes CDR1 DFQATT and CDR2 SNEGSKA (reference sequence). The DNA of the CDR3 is TGCAGTGCTGGGGACAGGGTGAACACTGAAGCTTTCTTT. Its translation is CSAGDRVNTEAFF.

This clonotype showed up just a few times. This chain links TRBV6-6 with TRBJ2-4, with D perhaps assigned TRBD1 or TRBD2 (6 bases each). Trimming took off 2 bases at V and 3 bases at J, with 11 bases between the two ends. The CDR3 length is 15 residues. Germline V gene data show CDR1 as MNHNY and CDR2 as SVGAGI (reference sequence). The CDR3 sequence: CASSYEGEDKNIQYF. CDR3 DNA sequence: TGTGCCAGCAGTTACGAGGGGGAGGACAAAAACATTCAGTACTTC.

CDR3 nucleotide sequence: TGTGCCAGCAGGGACTTGAGCTCTGGGGCCAACGTCCTGACTTTC. The encoded protein is CASRDLSSGANVLTF. The chain employs TRBV27 and TRBJ2-6; D perhaps matches TRBD2 (5 bases). There are 15 residues in the CDR3. Trimming pared 6 bases from V and 0 bases from J, leaving 9 bases between. Germline V gene data show CDR1 as MNHEY and CDR2 as SMNVEV (reference sequence).

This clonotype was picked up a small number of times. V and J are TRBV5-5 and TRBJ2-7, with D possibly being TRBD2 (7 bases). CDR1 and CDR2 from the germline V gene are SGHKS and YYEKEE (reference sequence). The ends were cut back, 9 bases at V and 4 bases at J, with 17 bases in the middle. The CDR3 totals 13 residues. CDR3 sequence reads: CATWGGPGYEQYF. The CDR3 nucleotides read TGTGCCACCTGGGGGGGGCCGGGGTACGAGCAGTACTTC.

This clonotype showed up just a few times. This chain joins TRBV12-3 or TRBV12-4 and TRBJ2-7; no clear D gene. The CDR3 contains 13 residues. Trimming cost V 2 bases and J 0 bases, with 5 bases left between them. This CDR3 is CASSLSISYEQYF. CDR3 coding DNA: TGTGCCAGCAGTTTATCCATCTCCTACGAGCAGTACTTC.

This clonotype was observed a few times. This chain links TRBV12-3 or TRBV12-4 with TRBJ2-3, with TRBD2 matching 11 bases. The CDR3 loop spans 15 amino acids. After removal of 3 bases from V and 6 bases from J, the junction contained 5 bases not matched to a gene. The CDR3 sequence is CASSFQLAGDDTQYF. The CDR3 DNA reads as TGTGCCAGCAGTTTTCAACTAGCGGGGGATGATACGCAGTATTTT.

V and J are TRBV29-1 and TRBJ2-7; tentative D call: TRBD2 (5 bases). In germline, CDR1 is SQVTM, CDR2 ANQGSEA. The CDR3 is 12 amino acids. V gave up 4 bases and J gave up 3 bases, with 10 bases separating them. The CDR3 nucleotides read TGCAGCGTTGGGGAGCGGTACTACGAGCAGTACTTC. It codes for CSVGERYYEQYF.

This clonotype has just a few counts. CDR3 nucleotide sequence: TGTGCCAGCAGCCCACAAGGACAGCTCCTCTACAATGAGCAGTTCTTC. Its translation: CASSPQGQLLYNEQFF. This chain links TRBV7-9 with TRBJ2-1; TRBD1 is a possible D gene (6 bases). Germline V gives CDR1 SEHNR, CDR2 FQNEAQ (reference sequence). Trimming cost V 5 bases and J 3 bases, with 17 bases left between them. The CDR3 totals 16 residues.

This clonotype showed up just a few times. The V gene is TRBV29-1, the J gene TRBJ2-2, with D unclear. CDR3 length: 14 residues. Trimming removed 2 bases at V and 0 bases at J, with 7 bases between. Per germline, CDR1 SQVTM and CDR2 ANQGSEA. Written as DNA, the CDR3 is TGCAGCGTTGAAAAACGATCGAACACCGGGGAGCTGTTTTTT. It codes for CSVEKRSNTGELFF.

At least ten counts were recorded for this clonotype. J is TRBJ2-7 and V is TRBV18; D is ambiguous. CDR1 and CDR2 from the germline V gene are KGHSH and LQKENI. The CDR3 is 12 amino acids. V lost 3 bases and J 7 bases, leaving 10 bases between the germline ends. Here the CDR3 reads CASSPSTREQYF. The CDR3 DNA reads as TGTGCCAGCTCACCCTCGACCCGGGAGCAGTACTTC.

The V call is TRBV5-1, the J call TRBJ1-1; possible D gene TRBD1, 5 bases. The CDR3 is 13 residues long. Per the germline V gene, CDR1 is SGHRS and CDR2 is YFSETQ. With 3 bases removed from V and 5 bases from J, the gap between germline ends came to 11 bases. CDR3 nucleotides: TGCGCCAGCAGCTCTCATGGGGGAACTGAAGCTTTCTTT. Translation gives CASSSHGGTEAFF.

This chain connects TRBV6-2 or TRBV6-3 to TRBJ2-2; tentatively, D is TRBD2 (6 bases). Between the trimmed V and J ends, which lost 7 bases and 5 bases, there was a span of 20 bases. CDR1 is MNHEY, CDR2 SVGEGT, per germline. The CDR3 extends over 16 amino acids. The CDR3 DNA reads TGTGCCAGCACCGGTCTTTCGGACTACCCTACCGGGGAGCTGTTTTTT. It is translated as CASTGLSDYPTGELFF.

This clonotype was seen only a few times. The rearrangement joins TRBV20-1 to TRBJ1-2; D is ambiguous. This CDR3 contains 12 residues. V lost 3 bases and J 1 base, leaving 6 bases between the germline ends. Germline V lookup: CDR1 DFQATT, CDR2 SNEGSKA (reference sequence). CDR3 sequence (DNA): TGCAGTGCTAGTTCAGATAACTATGGCTACACCTTC. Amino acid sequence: CSASSDNYGYTF.

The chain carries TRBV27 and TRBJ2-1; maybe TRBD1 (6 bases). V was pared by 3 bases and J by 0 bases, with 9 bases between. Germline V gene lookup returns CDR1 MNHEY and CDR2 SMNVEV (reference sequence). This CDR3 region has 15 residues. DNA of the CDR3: TGTGCCAGCAGTTTCTTGGGGGCCTCCTACAATGAGCAGTTCTTC. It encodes CASSFLGASYNEQFF.

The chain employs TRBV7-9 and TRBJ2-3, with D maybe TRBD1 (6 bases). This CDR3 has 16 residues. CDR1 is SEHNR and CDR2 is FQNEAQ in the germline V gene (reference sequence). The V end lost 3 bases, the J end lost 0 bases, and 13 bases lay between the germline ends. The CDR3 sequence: CASSFDRTASTDTQYF. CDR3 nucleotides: TGTGCCAGCAGCTTCGATCGGACAGCTAGCACAGATACGCAGTATTTT.

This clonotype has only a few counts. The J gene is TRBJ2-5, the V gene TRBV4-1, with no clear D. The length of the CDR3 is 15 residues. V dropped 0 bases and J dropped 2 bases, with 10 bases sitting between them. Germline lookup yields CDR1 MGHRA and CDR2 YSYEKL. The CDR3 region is CASSQEVRAQETQYF. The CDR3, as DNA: TGCGCCAGCAGCCAAGAGGTTCGGGCGCAAGAGACCCAGTACTTC.

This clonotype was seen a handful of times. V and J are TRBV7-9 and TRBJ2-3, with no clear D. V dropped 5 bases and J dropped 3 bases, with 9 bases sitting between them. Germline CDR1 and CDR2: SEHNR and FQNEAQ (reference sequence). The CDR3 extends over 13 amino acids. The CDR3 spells CASSVQWTDTQYF. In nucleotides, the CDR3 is TGTGCCAGCAGCGTCCAATGGACAGATACGCAGTATTTT. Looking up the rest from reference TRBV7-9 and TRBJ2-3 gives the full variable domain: DTGVSQNPRHKITKRGQNVTFRCDPISEHNRLYWYRQTLGQGPEFLTYFQNEAQLEKSRLLSDRFSAERPKGSFSTLEIQRTEQGDSAMYLCASSVQWTDTQYFGPGTRLTVL.

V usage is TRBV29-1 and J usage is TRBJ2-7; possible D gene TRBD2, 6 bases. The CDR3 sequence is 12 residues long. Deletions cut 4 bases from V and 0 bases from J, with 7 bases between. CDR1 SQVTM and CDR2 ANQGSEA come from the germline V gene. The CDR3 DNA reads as TGCAGCGTTGGGAGGGACTCCTACGAGCAGTACTTC. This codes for CSVGRDSYEQYF.

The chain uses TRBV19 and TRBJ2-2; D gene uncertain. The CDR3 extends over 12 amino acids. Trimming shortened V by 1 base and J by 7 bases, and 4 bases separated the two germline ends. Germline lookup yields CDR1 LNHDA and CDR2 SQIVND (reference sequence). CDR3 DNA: TGTGCCAGTAGTATAGGGATCGGGGAGCTGTTTTTT. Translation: CASSIGIGELFF.

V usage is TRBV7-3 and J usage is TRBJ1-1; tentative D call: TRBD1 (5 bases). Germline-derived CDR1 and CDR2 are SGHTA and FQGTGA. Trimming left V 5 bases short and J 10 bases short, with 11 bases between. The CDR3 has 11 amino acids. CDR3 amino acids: CASSEGVPAFF. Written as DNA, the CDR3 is TGTGCCAGCAGCGAAGGGGTTCCAGCTTTCTTT.

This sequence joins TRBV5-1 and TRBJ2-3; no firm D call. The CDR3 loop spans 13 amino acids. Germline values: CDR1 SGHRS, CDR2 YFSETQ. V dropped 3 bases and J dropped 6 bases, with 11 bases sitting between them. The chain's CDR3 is CASSWSVGDTQYF. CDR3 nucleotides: TGCGCCAGCAGCTGGAGCGTAGGCGATACGCAGTATTTT.

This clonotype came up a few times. The CDR3 sequence is CASSQQGVSTEAFF. The CDR3 DNA sequence: TGTGCCAGCAGCCAACAGGGGGTTAGTACTGAAGCTTTCTTT. This chain links TRBV7-9 with TRBJ1-1, with 8 bases that match TRBD1. CDR1 and CDR2 from the germline V gene are SEHNR and FQNEAQ (reference sequence). The CDR3 totals 14 residues. Unmatched junction bases numbered 7, after V lost 5 bases and J lost 5 bases.

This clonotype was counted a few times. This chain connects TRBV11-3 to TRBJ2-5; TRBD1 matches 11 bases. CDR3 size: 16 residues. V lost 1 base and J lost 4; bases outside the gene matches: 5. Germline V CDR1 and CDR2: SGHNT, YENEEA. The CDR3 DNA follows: TGTGCCAGCAGCTTAGGGACAGGGGGCCGGAGAGAGACCCAGTACTTC. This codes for CASSLGTGGRRETQYF.

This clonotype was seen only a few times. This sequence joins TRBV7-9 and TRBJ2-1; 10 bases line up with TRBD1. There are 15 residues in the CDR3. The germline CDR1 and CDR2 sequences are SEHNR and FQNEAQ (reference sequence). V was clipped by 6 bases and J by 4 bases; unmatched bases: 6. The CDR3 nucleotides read TGTGCCAGCAGATCCGGGACAGGGGTGTACAATGAGCAGTTCTTC. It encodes CASRSGTGVYNEQFF.

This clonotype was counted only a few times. As DNA, the CDR3 is TGTGCCAGCAGTGATATGGGGGCCGGGGAGCTGTTTTTT. The encoded protein is CASSDMGAGELFF. The chain recombines TRBV2 with TRBJ2-2; D possibly uses TRBD1 or TRBD2 (5 bases each). Germline CDR1 and CDR2: SNHLY and FYNNEI. The CDR3 totals 13 residues. Trimming cost V 3 bases and J 6 bases, with 8 bases left between them. The variable domain in full, completed from reference TRBV2 and TRBJ2-2, reads EPEVTQTPSHQVTQMGQEVILRCVPISNHLYFYWYRQILGQKVEFLVSFYNNEISEKSEIFDDQFSVERPDGSNFTLKIRSTKLEDSAMYFCASSDMGAGELFFGEGSRLTVL.

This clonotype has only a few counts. The CDR3 DNA follows: TGTGCCAGCACCTTGAGAAGCGGGGCCCAAGAGACCCAGTACTTC. It is translated as CASTLRSGAQETQYF. The J gene is TRBJ2-5, the V gene TRBV12-3 or TRBV12-4; 7 positions agree with TRBD2. The CDR3 sequence is 15 residues long. Trimming cost V 7 bases and J 1 base; bases outside gene matches: 9.

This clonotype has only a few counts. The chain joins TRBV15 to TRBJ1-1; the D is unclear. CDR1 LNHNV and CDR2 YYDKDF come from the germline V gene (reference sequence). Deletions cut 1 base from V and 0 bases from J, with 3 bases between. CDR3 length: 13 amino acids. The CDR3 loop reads CATSRVLNTEAFF. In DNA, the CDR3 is TGTGCCACCAGCAGAGTTTTGAACACTGAAGCTTTCTTT.

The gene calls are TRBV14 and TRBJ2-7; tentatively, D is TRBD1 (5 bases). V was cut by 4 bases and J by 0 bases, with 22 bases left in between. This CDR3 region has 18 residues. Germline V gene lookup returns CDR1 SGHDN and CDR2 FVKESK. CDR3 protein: CASSPGPTATLSSYEQYF. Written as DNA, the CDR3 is TGTGCCAGCAGCCCCGGACCGACAGCAACGCTCAGCTCCTACGAGCAGTACTTC. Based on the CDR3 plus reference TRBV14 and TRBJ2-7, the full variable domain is EAGVTQFPSHSVIEKGQTVTLRCDPISGHDNLYWYRRVMGKEIKFLLHFVKESKQDESGMPNNRFLAERTGGTYSTLKVQPAELEDSGVYFCASSPGPTATLSSYEQYFGPGTRLTVT.

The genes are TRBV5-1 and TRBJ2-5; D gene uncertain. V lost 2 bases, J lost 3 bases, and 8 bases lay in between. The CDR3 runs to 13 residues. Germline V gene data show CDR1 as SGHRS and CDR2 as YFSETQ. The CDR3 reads CASSFSVEETQYF. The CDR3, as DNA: TGCGCCAGCAGCTTCTCAGTGGAAGAGACCCAGTACTTC. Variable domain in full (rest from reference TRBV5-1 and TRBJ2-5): KAGVTQTPRYLIKTRGQQVTLSCSPISGHRSVSWYQQTPGQGLQFLFEYFSETQRNKGNFPGRFSGRQFSNSRSEMNVSTLELGDSALYLCASSFSVEETQYFGPGTRLLVL.